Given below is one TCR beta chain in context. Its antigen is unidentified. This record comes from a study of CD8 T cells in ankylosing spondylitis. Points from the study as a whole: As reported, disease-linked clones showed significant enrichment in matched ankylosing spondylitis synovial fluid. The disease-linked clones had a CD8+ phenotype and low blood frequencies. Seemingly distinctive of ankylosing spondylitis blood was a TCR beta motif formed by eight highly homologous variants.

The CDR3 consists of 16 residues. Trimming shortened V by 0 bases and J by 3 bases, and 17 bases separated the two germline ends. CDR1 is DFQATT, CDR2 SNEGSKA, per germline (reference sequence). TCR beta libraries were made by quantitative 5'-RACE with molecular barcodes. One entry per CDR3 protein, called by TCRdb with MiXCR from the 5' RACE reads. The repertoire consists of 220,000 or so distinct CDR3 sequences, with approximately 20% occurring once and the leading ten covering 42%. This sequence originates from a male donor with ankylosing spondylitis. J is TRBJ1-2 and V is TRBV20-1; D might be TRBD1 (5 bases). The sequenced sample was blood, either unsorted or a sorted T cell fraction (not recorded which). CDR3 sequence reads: CSAREFGAPLDYGYTF. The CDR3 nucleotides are TGCAGTGCTAGAGAGTTTGGGGCACCCCTGGACTATGGCTACACCTTC.